This TCR beta chain originates from a study of cytomegalovirus exposure and HLA in healthy donors. Germline CDR1 and CDR2: LNHNV and YYDKDF (reference sequence). The V end was cut by 0 bases, the J end by 4 bases, with 13 bases between. CDR3 length: 15 amino acids. Clones were read by immunoSEQ multiplex PCR, and TCRdb kept only the in-frame ones, dropping some. The sample has 200,000 to 250,000 clones; approximately 88% are singletons. Sequenced: PBMCs. V gene TRBV15 combines with J gene TRBJ2-7, with D tentatively TRBD2 (5 bases). This receptor was obtained from a woman in her thirties in good health and CMV-seropositive. The CDR3: CATSRDQGGAYEQYF. The DNA of the CDR3 is TGTGCCACCAGCAGAGATCAAGGAGGCGCTTACGAGCAGTACTTC.